These 2 T cell receptor beta chains originate from one sample sequenced in a study of cytomegalovirus exposure and HLA in healthy donors. PCR used 60 Vbeta primers and 13 Jbeta primers. The protocol was immunoSEQ multiplex PCR, while the TCRdb copy is restricted to in-frame clones and leaves out a portion. The table records about 190,000 clones, 70% to 75% of them present only once. Sequencing used PBMCs. All receptors come from a man under 40 in good health and CMV-seropositive.

The chain links TRBV28 to TRBJ1-2, with 8 bases identical to TRBD1. Germline V gene data show CDR1 as MDHEN and CDR2 as SYDVKM. This CDR3 is 16 amino acids long. V trimming: 5 bases; J trimming: 4 bases; junction bases outside the gene matches: 12. The DNA of the CDR3 is TGTGCCAGCAGTCCACATAGGACAGGGTCAATCTATGGCTACACCTTC. This sequence encodes CASSPHRTGSIYGYTF.

V and J are TRBV18 and TRBJ2-7, with D possibly TRBD1 on 5 matching bases. The CDR3 is 14 residues long. V was trimmed by 2 bases and J by 2 bases, leaving 10 bases between them. The germline CDR1 and CDR2 sequences are KGHSH and LQKENI. CDR3 nucleotides: TGTGCCAGCTCACCATATCAGGGCACCTACGAGCAGTACTTC. This gives the protein CASSPYQGTYEQYF.